These T cell receptor beta chains were read from a single sample in a study of blood T cell repertoires in COVID-19. This table comes from immunoSEQ multiplex PCR, and its TCRdb copy is limited to in-frame clones, with some not included. The sample yields tens of thousands of clones, 80% to 90% seen once. Sequencing was carried out using peripheral blood. All receptors come from a human donor in a cohort sampled during active COVID-19. Each CDR3 is given with its conserved first and last residue. D genes are given only for firm matches. Clone size is not always given. Where it is, it says once, few, many or a class for expanded clones.

J gene | D gene | V gene | clone size | CDR3 DNA | CDR3 protein
TRBJ2-6 | . | TRBV28 | many | TGTGCCAGCAACAAAAGAGGCGCTCGAGGTGGGGCCAACGTCCTGACTTTC | CASNKRGARGGANVLTF
TRBJ2-2 | TRBD2 | TRBV7-9 | . | TGTGCCAGCAGCCCGAGAGGGACCAGCGGGGGGACCCGGGAGCTGTTTTTT | CASSPRGTSGGTRELFF
TRBJ2-5 | . | TRBV7-8 | . | TGTGCCAGCAGCTTACTTCCGGGAGAGGGAGAGACCCAGTACTTC | CASSLLPGEGETQYF
TRBJ1-4 | TRBD1 | TRBV7-9 | . | TGTGCCAGCAGCTTAATCCCGGAATACAGGGGAGGTGAAAAACTGTTTTTT | CASSLIPEYRGGEKLFF
TRBJ2-7 | TRBD1 | TRBV9 | . | TGTGCCAGCAGCGTGGGGACAGGGTCTCACGAGCAGTACTTC | CASSVGTGSHEQYF
TRBJ2-1 | . | TRBV5-1 | . | TGCGCCAGCAGCCGGGACTACAATGAGCAGTTCTTC | CASSRDYNEQFF
TRBJ1-6 | . | TRBV4-1 | . | TGCGCCAGCAGAGCGGACAGCTCCTATAATTCACCCCTCCACTTT | CASRADSSYNSPLHF
TRBJ1-1 | TRBD1 | TRBV30 | . | TGTGCCTGGAGCGGACAGGGGGATGATGAAGCTTTCTTT | CAWSGQGDDEAFF
TRBJ2-1 | TRBD2 | TRBV6-2/TRBV6-3 | . | TGTGCCAGCAGTCGACTAGCGGGAGTAGTGGAGCAGTTCTTC | CASSRLAGVVEQFF
TRBJ1-2 | . | TRBV5-4 | . | TGTGCCAGCAGCGACGAAGACACCTATGGCTACACCTTC | CASSDEDTYGYTF
TRBJ2-7 | TRBD2 | TRBV29-1 | . | TGCAGCGTTGAGGGCGCGGGGGGCGAGAGCTCCTACGAGCAGTACTTC | CSVEGAGGESSYEQYF
TRBJ2-7 | TRBD1 | TRBV2 | . | TGTGCCAGCACCGTCCACAGGGGGAGCTCCTACGAGCAGTACTTC | CASTVHRGSSYEQYF
TRBJ2-7 | . | TRBV6-2/TRBV6-3 | . | TGTGCCAGCAGTTCTACTCAACCCGAACAACCCGGGGGGTACTTC | CASSSTQPEQPGGYF
TRBJ2-7 | TRBD1 | TRBV7-8 | once | TGTGCCAGCAGCTTAGTGGGAGGACAGGGTGTCTACGAGCAGTACTTC | CASSLVGGQGVYEQYF
TRBJ1-6 | . | TRBV30 | once | TGTGCCTGGAGAGGTAAAGGGGTTCGGTATAATTCACCCCTCCACTTT | CAWRGKGVRYNSPLHF
TRBJ2-7 | . | TRBV7-6 | . | TGTGCCAGCAGCTCCTTCCCGGGACAACTGTACGAGCAGTACTTC | CASSSFPGQLYEQYF
TRBJ2-7 | TRBD1 | TRBV7-9 | . | TGTGCCAGCAGCCCAAAAGGGACAGGAGACTACGAGCAGTACTTC | CASSPKGTGDYEQYF
TRBJ1-1 | . | TRBV10-3 | once | TGTGCCATCAGTGACCCCCAGAAGATGAACACTGAAGCTTTCTTT | CAISDPQKMNTEAFF
TRBJ2-7 | . | TRBV19 | . | TGTGCCAGTAGTATGTGGCAGGGAAACGAGCAGTACTTC | CASSMWQGNEQYF
TRBJ2-7 | . | TRBV27 | . | TGTGCCAGCAGTTTAAAGGGCGTACTAGCCTATAGCTCCTACGAGCAGTACTTC | CASSLKGVLAYSSYEQYF
TRBJ1-2 | . | TRBV4-1 | . | TGCGCCAGCAGCCAAGAGCCAGGCAGCTATGGCTACACCTTC | CASSQEPGSYGYTF
TRBJ1-5 | . | TRBV19 | . | TGTGCCAGTAGTACGGGGTTGAGGAGTCAGCCCCAGCATTTT | CASSTGLRSQPQHF
TRBJ2-7 | TRBD1 | TRBV6-6 | . | TGTGCCAGCAGTCGATCTGACAGGGGGCCTTACTACGAGCAGTACTTC | CASSRSDRGPYYEQYF
TRBJ2-2 | . | TRBV27 | . | TGTGCCAGCAGTTTAGGGGAACCTAGGGGCGGGGAGCTGTTTTTT | CASSLGEPRGGELFF
TRBJ1-2 | . | TRBV7-9 | . | TGTGCCAGCCGGATAAGGGAGGGCTATGGCTACACCTTC | CASRIREGYGYTF
TRBJ2-1 | TRBD2 | TRBV12-3/TRBV12-4 | . | TGTGCCAGCTCCGGGGGGGAAATTAATCAGCAGTTCTTC | CASSGGEINQQFF
TRBJ1-4 | . | TRBV6-5 | . | TGTGCCAGCAGTTACGCAGGGGCTAATGAAAAACTGTTTTTT | CASSYAGANEKLFF
TRBJ1-1 | . | TRBV4-1 | . | TGCGCCAGCAGCCAGACAGCGAACACTGAAGCTTTCTTT | CASSQTANTEAFF
TRBJ2-6 | . | TRBV7-9 | once | TGTGCCAGCAGCCCGGGTTCTGGGGCCAACGTCCTGACTTTC | CASSPGSGANVLTF
TRBJ1-2 | . | TRBV24-1 | . | TGTGCCACCAGGGAGCTTAAGACTGCCCCCGGGTATGGCTACACCTTC | CATRELKTAPGYGYTF
TRBJ2-7 | . | TRBV6-5 | . | TGTGCCAGCAGTTTTTCGGGGGGCGGGACCTACGAGCAGTACTTC | CASSFSGGGTYEQYF
TRBJ2-3 | . | TRBV15 | few | TGTGCCACCAGCAGAGGGACTCGCACAGATACGCAGTATTTT | CATSRGTRTDTQYF
TRBJ1-2 | . | TRBV19 | many | TGTGCCAGTAGTATAGTTAGTACGGTGAACTATGGCTACACCTTC | CASSIVSTVNYGYTF
TRBJ2-2 | TRBD1 | TRBV9 | . | TGTGCCAGCAGCTCCCCAGGGGGCGGGGTAAACACCGGGGAGCTGTTTTTT | CASSSPGGGVNTGELFF
TRBJ1-1 | TRBD1 | TRBV7-8 | . | TGTGCCAGCAGCCCTATTGCCGGGACAGGGTTTCTGCACACTGAAGCTTTCTTT | CASSPIAGTGFLHTEAFF
TRBJ1-2 | . | TRBV19 | few | TGTGCCAGTAGCGACAGGAGGAATACTGGGGGCTACACCTTC | CASSDRRNTGGYTF
TRBJ2-3 | TRBD2 | TRBV7-2 | . | TGTGCCAGCAGCTTAGACGGCGGGGGGCTCACAGATACGCAGTATTTT | CASSLDGGGLTDTQYF
TRBJ1-4 | TRBD1 | TRBV4-3 | . | TGCGCCAGCAGCCAAGTCGCCGGGACAGTTGGGGAAAAACTGTTTTTT | CASSQVAGTVGEKLFF
TRBJ1-2 | . | TRBV20-1 | . | TGCAGTGCTAGTACAGGGACATCAAACTATGGCTACACCTTC | CSASTGTSNYGYTF
TRBJ1-2 | . | TRBV29-1 | . | TGCAGCGTTGACGTCTCGGCGGATGGCTACACCTTC | CSVDVSADGYTF
TRBJ1-4 | . | TRBV11-2 | . | TGTGCCAGCAGCTTAGAGGCATTTGAAAAACTGTTTTTT | CASSLEAFEKLFF